This T cell receptor (beta chain) emerged from a study of cytomegalovirus exposure and HLA in healthy donors. Overall study: In a previous analysis, around 110 million unique TCR beta sequences were found from approximately 180 million T cells.

Worth noting for this clone: Its antigen is not identified.

This CDR3 contains 16 residues. The V gene's germline CDR1 is SGDLS and CDR2 YYNGEE. The junction had 8 bases not matched to a gene; V was cut back by 0 bases and J by 2 bases. The PCR had 60 Vbeta and 13 Jbeta primers. Data came from immunoSEQ multiplex PCR; TCRdb stores just in-frame clones and leaves some out. The sample's table shows 65,000 to 85,000 clones. Study-wide findings and caveats: About 87% or about 30% of the time was how often most TCR beta V segments were productive, according to an earlier analysis. As was reported, the classifier diagnosed cytomegalovirus status with high specificity and sensitivity. Sequence variants that were highly shared formed a cluster that was likely a sequencing artifact.

The J gene is TRBJ2-7, the V gene TRBV9, with TRBD2 identical over 7 bases. Material: PBMCs. The sequence was collected from a female donor in good health and CMV-seropositive. CDR3 region: CASSVGGGGAPYEQYF. Written as DNA, the CDR3 is TGTGCCAGCAGCGTAGGGGGGGGAGGGGCCCCCTACGAGCAGTACTTC. Combining the CDR3 with reference TRBV9 and TRBJ2-7 gives the whole variable domain DSGVTQTPKHLITATGQRVTLRCSPRSGDLSVYWYQQSLDQGLQFLIQYYNGEERAKGNILERFSAQQFPDLHSELNLSSLELGDSALYFCASSVGGGGAPYEQYFGPGTRLTVT.